These T cell receptor beta chains were read from a single sample in a study of T cells in Graves' hyperthyroidism and ophthalmopathy. Via MiXCR, TCRdb re-called the multiplex PCR reads, giving one row per CDR3 protein. There are about 600,000 distinct CDR3 sequences in the sample; about 14% occur only once, and over 6% lies in the top ten. The sequenced sample was blood. The receptors here all came from a woman aged 18-35 years with Graves' ophthalmopathy. CDR3s include the opening cysteine and the closing phenylalanine or tryptophan. The D gene is left open where the match is weak. Clone size is shown for a subset of rows, as once, few, many or a class of expanded clone.

j_call clone_size v_call d_call cdr3_nt cdr3_aa
TRBJ2-3 NA TRBV6-1 TRBD1 TGTGCCAGCAGCATAGTGGGGACAGGGGGCACAGATACGCAGTATTTT CASSIVGTGGTDTQYF
TRBJ2-1 many TRBV12-5 TRBD2 TGTGCTAGTGGCCAGAGGAGCGGGGGGTACAATGAGCAGTTCTTC CASGQRSGGYNEQFF
TRBJ2-6 many TRBV12-3/TRBV12-4 TRBD1 TGTGCCACCGAGGACAGGGGGCAACTGGGTGGGGCCAACGTCCTGACTTTC CATEDRGQLGGANVLTF
TRBJ2-3 NA TRBV6-1 TRBD2 TGTGCCAGCAGTGATATTTCCCCAGCGGGAGCAGATACGCAGTATTTT CASSDISPAGADTQYF
TRBJ2-1 many TRBV20-1 NA TGCAGTGCTAGAGGTAGCCGTGCCTACAATGAGCAGTTCTTC CSARGSRAYNEQFF
TRBJ1-2 many TRBV12-3/TRBV12-4 NA TGTGCCAGCAGTTTAGGGGTGCTCGGGGGCCCCAACTATGGCTACACCTTC CASSLGVLGGPNYGYTF
TRBJ1-6 many TRBV20-1 NA TGCAGTGCTAGACCAGGGATAGATAATTCACCCCTCCACTTT CSARPGIDNSPLHF
TRBJ2-1 many TRBV6-2/TRBV6-3 NA TGTGCCAGCAGTCATCCCGTAGACCGAAAGCAGTTCTTC CASSHPVDRKQFF
TRBJ1-5 few TRBV12-3/TRBV12-4 TRBD1 TGTGCCAGCAGTTTAATACCGATCAGGGGGAGCAATCAGCCCCAGCATTTT CASSLIPIRGSNQPQHF
TRBJ2-3 many TRBV7-9 TRBD2 TGTGCCAGCAGCCCAAACCTAGCGGGGAGAACAGATACGCAGTATTTT CASSPNLAGRTDTQYF
TRBJ2-1 many TRBV9 TRBD2 TGTGCCAGCAGCGTAGGAGGGGTAGGGCTAGCGGGTTACAATGAGCAGTTCTTC CASSVGGVGLAGYNEQFF
TRBJ2-1 NA TRBV28 TRBD2 TGTGCCAGCAGTCAGAGACTAGCGGGAACTAATGAGCAGTTCTTC CASSQRLAGTNEQFF
TRBJ1-5 many TRBV20-1 NA TGCAGTGCTAGCAACCGGGCCCTAAATCAGCCCCAGCATTTT CSASNRALNQPQHF
TRBJ2-2 few TRBV9 TRBD2 TGTGCCAGCAGCAGAACAATCCAGCGGGAGAGGGCCGGGGAGCTGTTTTTT CASSRTIQRERAGELFF
TRBJ2-1 many TRBV7-9 TRBD2 TGTGCCAGCAGCTTACGGGGGGTTGGTCAAACTGTGAACAATGAGCAGTTCTTC CASSLRGVGQTVNNEQFF
TRBJ1-3 many TRBV7-2 NA TGTGCCAGCAGCCCTGGACCGGCCTCTGGAAACACCATATATTTT CASSPGPASGNTIYF
TRBJ1-6 NA TRBV28 NA TGTGCCAGCAGTTTCCCCGCTCTGGACCTTTCACCCCTCCACTTT CASSFPALDLSPLHF